One sample yielded the 24 T cell receptor beta chains listed below, sequenced in a study of T cells in Graves' hyperthyroidism and ophthalmopathy. TCR beta CDR3 sequences were amplified from RNA transcripts. The TCR CDR3 first-round RT-PCR relied on the HTBI primer set. TCRdb reanalysed the multiplex PCR reads using MiXCR and keeps one entry per CDR3 protein. The sample has some 620,000 distinct CDR3 sequences; 15% to 20% are singletons. Sequencing was carried out using blood. The receptors were sampled from a woman aged 25 to 39 with Graves' hyperthyroidism.

V gene TRBV19 combines with J gene TRBJ1-5; tentative D call: TRBD1 (5 bases). V shed 3 bases and J shed 0 bases, with 9 bases lying between them. This CDR3 has 15 amino acids. Germline V CDR1 and CDR2: LNHDA, SQIVND (reference sequence). CDR3 bases: TGTGCCAGTAGTATGGTAGGGGTTAGCAATCAGCCCCAGCATTTT. Translating gives CASSMVGVSNQPQHF.

This clonotype was detected ten times or more. The rearrangement links TRBV7-2 to TRBJ2-7, with TRBD2 matching 14 bases. Germline CDR1 SGHTA, CDR2 FQGNSA. With V trimmed by 6 bases and J by 6 bases, 4 bases remained unmatched. CDR3 length: 14 residues. The CDR3 here is CASRQGLAGVEQYF. CDR3 nucleotide sequence: TGTGCCAGCAGGCAGGGACTAGCGGGAGTCGAGCAGTACTTC.

This clonotype was observed many times. The J gene is TRBJ2-7, the V gene TRBV3-1; D may match TRBD1 or TRBD2 (5 bases each). The CDR3 extends over 14 amino acids. V lost 1 base and J lost 4, with 11 bases in between. Germline CDR1 reads LGHDT; CDR2 reads YNNKEL (reference sequence). The CDR3 region has the DNA TGTGCCAGCAGCCAAGTGTGGGGGAGTTACGAGCAGTACTTC. This codes for CASSQVWGSYEQYF.

This chain connects TRBV5-1 to TRBJ2-5; 7 bases align to TRBD1. Germline V gene sequence: CDR1 SGHRS, CDR2 YFSETQ. CDR3 size: 14 residues. The V gene end was trimmed by 6 bases and the J gene end by 4 bases; junction bases not matched to a gene: 9. CDR3 DNA: TGCGCCAGCACCTCTTGGACAGGCGGAGAGACCCAGTACTTC. Translation gives CASTSWTGGETQYF.

This clonotype showed up many times. The chain recombines TRBV29-1 with TRBJ2-3; 7 positions match TRBD2. V was pared by 3 bases and J by 4 bases, with 19 bases of the junction left unmatched. The CDR3 totals 18 residues. CDR1 is SQVTM, CDR2 ANQGSEA, per germline. CDR3 amino acids: CSVDQYEGREIGSDTQYF. CDR3 DNA: TGCAGCGTTGACCAATATGAAGGGAGGGAGATAGGCTCAGATACGCAGTATTTT.

V gene TRBV11-2 combines with J gene TRBJ1-6; 12 bases agree with TRBD1. The CDR3 is made up of 16 amino acids. CDR1 is SGHAT and CDR2 is FQNNGV in the germline V gene. V was pared by 3 bases and J by 7 bases, with 4 bases of the junction left unmatched. The chain's CDR3 is CASSFGTGGRNSPLHF. The CDR3 bases are TGTGCCAGCAGCTTCGGGACAGGGGGCCGCAATTCACCCCTCCACTTT.

The chain uses TRBV19 and TRBJ1-1; tentative D call: TRBD1 (6 bases). Germline loops: CDR1 LNHDA, CDR2 SQIVND (reference sequence). This CDR3 is built from 12 residues. The V and J ends lost 5 bases and 5 bases respectively, with 9 bases between them. CDR3 sequence (DNA): TGTGCCAGTAGTCCAGGGGCGACTGAAGCTTTCTTT. This translates into CASSPGATEAFF.

There are many counts of this clonotype. This chain joins TRBV11-2 and TRBJ2-7; TRBD1 agrees at 12 bases. V lost 5 bases and J lost 3; bases outside the gene matches: 5. The CDR3 has 15 amino acids. CDR1 is SGHAT, CDR2 FQNNGV, per germline. Here the CDR3 reads CASSPGTGGYYEQYF. For the CDR3, the DNA is TGTGCCAGCAGCCCGGGGACAGGGGGCTACTACGAGCAGTACTTC.

The sample holds many counts of this clonotype. The chain couples TRBV7-9 to TRBJ2-3, with 11 bases matching TRBD2. Trimming took 10 bases from V and 5 from J; bases not matched to a gene: 11. Germline CDR1 is SEHNR and CDR2 is FQNEAQ (reference sequence). The CDR3 has 15 residues. CDR3 nucleotides: TGTGCCACCCAAGGAACTAGCGGGAGTAGAGATACGCAGTATTTT. Protein sequence: CATQGTSGSRDTQYF.

The chain employs TRBV2 and TRBJ2-5, with D perhaps matching TRBD1 or TRBD2 (5 bases each). The CDR3 extends over 16 amino acids. V gave up 4 bases and J gave up 2 bases, with 17 bases separating them. CDR1 and CDR2 from the germline V gene are SNHLY and FYNNEI. CDR3 coding DNA: TGTGCCAGCAGTGCCGGGGACCCCATTTTACAAGAGACCCAGTACTTC. As protein: CASSAGDPILQETQYF.

This clonotype was seen many times. This rearrangement joins TRBV20-1 to TRBJ2-3; D could derive from TRBD1 or TRBD2 (5 bases each). V was clipped by 6 bases and J by 0 bases, with 16 bases between them. The CDR3 loop spans 15 amino acids. Germline CDR1 and CDR2: DFQATT and SNEGSKA (reference sequence). The CDR3 sequence: CSADRRWDSTDTQYF. The CDR3 DNA is TGCAGTGCAGACCGTCGGTGGGACAGCACAGATACGCAGTATTTT.

This clonotype was detected only a few times. V and J are TRBV24-1 and TRBJ2-5; 7 nucleotides agree with TRBD1. The V gene's germline CDR1 is KGHDR and CDR2 SFDVKD. This CDR3 is 14 amino acids long. After removal of 0 bases from V and 3 bases from J, the junction contained 0 bases not matched to a gene. Here the CDR3 reads CATSDLGTEETQYF. The CDR3 DNA follows: TGTGCCACCAGTGATTTGGGGACAGAAGAGACCCAGTACTTC.

The chain employs TRBV19 and TRBJ1-1, with D hard to call. Germline V gene lookup returns CDR1 LNHDA and CDR2 SQIVND (reference sequence). This CDR3 comprises 15 residues. Trimming removed 1 base at V and 3 bases at J, with 12 bases between. The CDR3 DNA follows: TGTGCCAGTAGTATAGTGGAGAGCGGAGACACTGAAGCTTTCTTT. This codes for CASSIVESGDTEAFF.

The table lists this clonotype with many counts. The chain links TRBV28 to TRBJ1-1; unclear D gene. The CDR3 is 13 amino acids. The V end lost 3 bases, the J end lost 5 bases, and 10 bases lay between the germline ends. The germline gives CDR1 MDHEN, CDR2 SYDVKM. The CDR3 DNA reads TGTGCCAGCAGTTTTGACGTCGCTACTGAAGCTTTCTTT. Translated: CASSFDVATEAFF.

This clonotype was seen many times. V and J are TRBV7-2 and TRBJ2-2; perhaps TRBD1 as D (7 bases). Per the germline V gene, CDR1 is SGHTA and CDR2 is FQGNSA. V lost 2 bases, J lost 6 bases, and 16 bases lay in between. The CDR3 loop spans 16 amino acids. The CDR3 nucleotides are TGTGCCAGCAGCTTAAGGAGGGGGCGCAGACCCGGGGAGCTGTTTTTT. Protein product: CASSLRRGRRPGELFF.

Ten or more counts support this clonotype. Here the CDR3 reads CASSFRTARGEQYF. The CDR3 DNA sequence: TGTGCCAGCAGCTTTCGGACAGCAAGAGGCGAGCAGTACTTC. V gene TRBV7-2 combines with J gene TRBJ2-7; possible D gene TRBD1, 6 bases. There are 14 residues in the CDR3. The germline V and J ends were trimmed by 3 bases and 6 bases, with 15 bases remaining between them. Looked up from germline, CDR1 is SGHTA and CDR2 is FQGNSA. Complete variable domain (other parts from reference TRBV7-2 and TRBJ2-7): GAGVSQSPSNKVTEKGKDVELRCDPISGHTALYWYRQSLGQGLEFLIYFQGNSAPDKSGLPSDRFSAERTGGSVSTLTIQRTQQEDSAVYLCASSFRTARGEQYFGPGTRLTVT.

This clonotype was found many times. The chain recombines TRBV12-3 or TRBV12-4 with TRBJ1-1; D is uncertain. Trimming removed 6 bases at V and 0 bases at J, with 5 bases between. CDR3 size: 12 residues. As DNA, the CDR3 is TGTGCCAGCAGGGCATTGAACACTGAAGCTTTCTTT. Translated, it gives CASRALNTEAFF.

The DNA of the CDR3 is TGTGCCAGCAGCCAAGAACCCACCTCGGCGGCTTTCTTT. This translates into CASSQEPTSAAFF. The chain couples TRBV3-1 to TRBJ1-1; D ambiguous. CDR1 and CDR2 (germline): LGHDT, YNNKEL (reference sequence). Trimming cost V 0 bases and J 11 bases, with 13 bases left between them. There are 13 residues in the CDR3.

Ten or more counts support this clonotype. This chain joins TRBV2 and TRBJ2-7; D remains ambiguous. CDR1 is SNHLY and CDR2 is FYNNEI in the germline V gene. This CDR3 region has 13 residues. The V end lost 3 bases, the J end lost 4 bases, and 10 bases lay between the germline ends. The CDR3 sequence: CASSDAPLYEQYF. The CDR3 bases are TGTGCCAGCAGTGATGCCCCCTTATACGAGCAGTACTTC.

This clonotype was observed many times. This chain joins TRBV6-2 or TRBV6-3 and TRBJ2-2; no reliable D call. Trimming removed 3 bases at V and 9 bases at J, with 14 bases between. The germline V gene has CDR1 MNHEY and CDR2 SVGEGT. The CDR3 spans 14 residues. In DNA, the CDR3 is TGTGCCAGCAGTTATCTGATCATCAGCCGGGAGCTGTTTTTT. Translated, it gives CASSYLIISRELFF.

V usage is TRBV7-9 and J usage is TRBJ2-2; the match to TRBD1 covers 8 bases. The V segment lost 5 bases and the J segment 2 bases; nucleotides outside the gene matches: 7. The CDR3 extends over 16 amino acids. The germline CDR1 and CDR2 sequences are SEHNR and FQNEAQ (reference sequence). The CDR3 is CASSMKGQVNTGELFF. As DNA, the CDR3 is TGTGCCAGCAGCATGAAGGGACAGGTTAACACCGGGGAGCTGTTTTTT.

This clonotype appeared many times. The gene calls are TRBV2 and TRBJ1-1, with a tentative D call TRBD1 (5 bases). Trimming removed 4 bases at V and 6 bases at J, with 12 bases between. The germline V gene has CDR1 SNHLY and CDR2 FYNNEI. CDR3 size: 13 residues. The CDR3 here is CASSVGEGAEAFF. The CDR3 nucleotides are TGTGCCAGCAGTGTCGGTGAAGGGGCTGAAGCTTTCTTT.

V usage is TRBV6-1 and J usage is TRBJ2-6; D is tentatively TRBD1 or TRBD2 (5 bases each). The V end lost 6 bases, the J end lost 0 bases, and 15 bases lay between the germline ends. Germline CDR1 and CDR2: MNHNS and SASEGT. The CDR3 has 17 amino acids. In DNA form, the CDR3 reads TGTGCCAGCAGGGCCCGGGACGCCCGCTCTGGGGCCAACGTCCTGACTTTC. Residues: CASRARDARSGANVLTF.

The rearrangement joins TRBV2 to TRBJ2-1; unclear D gene. V lost 0 bases and J 12 bases, leaving 12 bases between the germline ends. The CDR3 consists of 13 residues. The V gene's germline CDR1 is SNHLY and CDR2 FYNNEI. CDR3 loop: CASSEAIGVRQFF. CDR3 nucleotides: TGTGCCAGCAGTGAAGCGATAGGCGTTCGGCAGTTCTTC.